This TCR beta chain was sequenced in a study of T cell responses to AZD1222 COVID-19 vaccine. This clone was seen once. Its antigen remains unknown. Only in-frame clones appear in the TCRdb table, and some are missing; sequencing was by immunoSEQ multiplex PCR. The table lists about 92,000 clones, roughly 88% of them singletons. Notes on the study in general: After the peak T cell response, and only then, were repertoires sampled.

Material: peripheral blood, obtained on day 0 of AZD1222 vaccination. The sequence was obtained from an adult in good health.

CDR3 in amino acids: CASRTGGAHLYEQYF. The DNA for the CDR3 is TGTGCCAGCAGAACAGGGGGCGCACACCTTTACGAGCAGTACTTC. The V call is TRBV6-5, the J call TRBJ2-7; 9 bases line up with TRBD1. The CDR3 runs 15 residues. With V trimmed by 6 bases and J by 4 bases, 10 bases remained unmatched. Germline loops: CDR1 MNHEY, CDR2 SVGAGI.